The entry that follows covers one T cell receptor beta chain sequence. Its specificity is unknown. V was clipped by 8 bases and J by 0 bases; unmatched bases: 8. The CDR3 runs to 15 residues. Germline V gives CDR1 KGHSH, CDR2 LQKENI. These data belong to a study of spatial heterogeneity in lung cancer. TCRdb independently ran MiXCR on the 5' RACE reads; one entry per CDR3 protein. The data show some 85,000 distinct CDR3 sequences, about 20% seen once. Stated time point: sample taken at primary tumor resection. From tumor, nontumor lung or frozen PBMC, whole RNA was taken unsorted for sequencing. 72 TRACERx patients with early, untreated non-small cell lung cancer donated samples. Study results and caveats: Ubiquitous expanded tumor TCRs surfaced in blood more at resection than they did at follow-up.

This chain links TRBV18 with TRBJ2-3, with 7 bases aligning to TRBD1. This TCR was sampled from a male donor with early-stage non-small cell lung cancer. Here the sequenced sample was PBMCs, taken at surgery. This CDR3 reads CASPPTGASTDTQYF. In DNA, the CDR3 is TGTGCCAGCCCCCCTACAGGGGCGAGCACAGATACGCAGTATTTT.